The 30 T cell receptor beta chains below all came from one sample that was sequenced in a study of cytomegalovirus exposure and HLA in healthy donors. 13 Jbeta primers and 60 Vbeta primers were used for the PCR. Sequenced by immunoSEQ multiplex PCR; TCRdb stores in-frame clones only, minus some. In the table there are some 110,000 clones, over 9% of which are singletons. What was sequenced was PBMCs. These receptors were taken from a man in his forties in good health and CMV-seropositive.

This chain uses TRBV2 with TRBJ1-3; a weak D match, TRBD1 (6 bases). This CDR3 has 13 amino acids. The V and J ends lost 8 bases and 5 bases respectively, with 13 bases between them. The germline CDR1 and CDR2 sequences are SNHLY and FYNNEI. This chain's CDR3 is CASGWDNRNTIYF. The CDR3 coding sequence is TGTGCCAGCGGGTGGGACAACAGAAACACCATATATTTT.

As DNA, the CDR3 is TGTGCCAGCAGCGTAGAGTCCGCCAGACTAGCGCAGACCTACGAGCAGTACTTC. Translating it yields CASSVESARLAQTYEQYF. The V and J genes are TRBV9 and TRBJ2-7; 8 nucleotides align to TRBD2. V was pared by 0 bases and J by 2 bases, with 13 bases of the junction left unmatched. CDR3 size: 18 residues. The germline V gene has CDR1 SGDLS and CDR2 YYNGEE.

As for this clone: Other DNA sequences in the same sample also yield this CDR3. J is TRBJ2-7 and V is TRBV29-1; no clear D gene. Trimming cost V 3 bases and J 2 bases, with 11 bases left between them. The germline V gene encodes CDR1 SQVTM and CDR2 ANQGSEA. This CDR3 is built from 13 residues. The CDR3 DNA sequence: TGCAGCGTTGAGACTGACCGGACCTACGAGCAGTACTTC. It codes for CSVETDRTYEQYF.

The genes are TRBV18 and TRBJ2-7, with TRBD1 as a possible D gene (6 bases). Germline V gene lookup returns CDR1 KGHSH and CDR2 LQKENI. The CDR3 runs 12 residues. Trimming pared 2 bases from V and 6 bases from J, leaving 8 bases between. This CDR3 is CASSPAGAEQYF. CDR3 sequence (DNA): TGTGCCAGCTCACCAGCAGGGGCCGAGCAGTACTTC.

The V gene is TRBV5-1, the J gene TRBJ2-7; 7 bases map to TRBD2. CDR1 is SGHRS and CDR2 is YFSETQ in the germline V gene. J was trimmed by 3 bases and V by 2 bases; bases with no gene match: 8. The CDR3 covers 15 residues. The CDR3 DNA follows: TGCGCCAGCAGCTTTGCTGGGACGGGAGGCTACGAGCAGTACTTC. Its protein product is CASSFAGTGGYEQYF.

This clone was recorded a few times. The J gene is TRBJ1-3, the V gene TRBV4-3; weak D call: TRBD1 (6 bases). CDR3 length: 16 residues. The V gene lost 0 bases and the J gene lost 0 bases, with 9 bases spanning the gap. Germline CDR1 reads LGHNA; CDR2 reads YSLEER. CDR3 amino acids: CASSQDPRGSGNTIYF. The CDR3 DNA reads TGCGCCAGCAGCCAAGACCCCAGGGGCTCTGGAAACACCATATATTTT.

The gene calls are TRBV5-8 and TRBJ1-1, with 9 positions matching TRBD1. The CDR3 covers 13 residues. Trimming removed 4 bases from V and 5 bases from J; junction bases left unmatched: 3. CDR1 is SGHTS, CDR2 YDEGEE, per germline. CDR3 bases: TGTGCCAGCAGCAGGGACAGGGCAACTGAAGCTTTCTTT. It is translated as CASSRDRATEAFF.

CDR3: CASSRQGAEGYTF. In nucleotides, the CDR3 is TGCGCCAGCAGCAGACAGGGTGCGGAGGGCTACACCTTC. The gene calls are TRBV5-1 and TRBJ1-2, with 7 nucleotides matching TRBD1. The CDR3 totals 13 residues. CDR1 and CDR2 (germline): SGHRS, YFSETQ. The junction had 8 bases not matched to a gene; V was cut back by 4 bases and J by 8 bases. The whole variable domain, remainder taken from reference TRBV5-1 and TRBJ1-2, is KAGVTQTPRYLIKTRGQQVTLSCSPISGHRSVSWYQQTPGQGLQFLFEYFSETQRNKGNFPGRFSGRQFSNSRSEMNVSTLELGDSALYLCASSRQGAEGYTFGSGTRLTVV.

The chain links TRBV19 to TRBJ1-2, with D perhaps TRBD1 (6 bases). There are 15 residues in the CDR3. Germline assignment: CDR1 LNHDA and CDR2 SQIVND (reference sequence). Trimming cost V 0 bases and J 3 bases, with 11 bases left between them. CDR3 DNA sequence: TGTGCCAGTAGTATAGATGATTCAGGGGACTATGGCTACACCTTC. Encoded protein: CASSIDDSGDYGYTF.

The V call is TRBV5-1, the J call TRBJ1-1; D is undetermined. Per germline, CDR1 SGHRS and CDR2 YFSETQ. There are 14 residues in the CDR3. Trimming stripped 3 bases from V and 1 base from J, with 10 bases between. The CDR3 here is CASSYGLQNTEAFF. CDR3 nucleotide sequence: TGCGCCAGCAGCTACGGACTCCAGAACACTGAAGCTTTCTTT.

This clone was observed a few times. The chain employs TRBV30 and TRBJ1-4, with D perhaps TRBD1 (6 bases). Per germline, CDR1 GTSNPN and CDR2 SVGIG (reference sequence). The length of the CDR3 is 13 residues. Trimming stripped 6 bases from V and 7 bases from J, with 15 bases between. CDR3 bases: TGTGCCTGTCAAGGGGGTGATGGTGAAAAACTGTTTTTT. Translating it yields CACQGGDGEKLFF.

In DNA, the CDR3 is TGTGCCAGCAGTCCTATCGGGACAGTGATATATGGCTACACCTTC. Translation: CASSPIGTVIYGYTF. V gene TRBV28 combines with J gene TRBJ1-2; 7 bases agree with TRBD1. Germline V gene sequence: CDR1 MDHEN, CDR2 SYDVKM. V lost 5 bases and J lost 5; bases outside the gene matches: 11. The CDR3 extends over 15 amino acids.

The sample holds a few counts of this clone. J is TRBJ2-7 and V is TRBV6-6, with 7 bases lining up with TRBD2. This CDR3 is built from 13 residues. Germline CDR1 reads MNHNY; CDR2 reads SVGAGI (reference sequence). J gave up 4 bases and V 0 bases, and 0 bases lay outside the gene matches. In DNA, the CDR3 is TGTGCCAGCAGTTACTCGGGACTATACGAGCAGTACTTC. This translates into CASSYSGLYEQYF.

This clone came up many times. V usage is TRBV6-1 and J usage is TRBJ2-3; no clear D gene. V shed 4 bases and J shed 4 bases, with 15 bases lying between them. The CDR3 is 15 residues long. CDR1 and CDR2 from the germline V gene are MNHNS and SASEGT. CDR3 coding DNA: TGTGCCAGCAGTGTGGCGGAAGCAAGCGCAGATACGCAGTATTTT. As protein: CASSVAEASADTQYF.

This clone was counted a few times. The V and J genes are TRBV29-1 and TRBJ2-5; D is possibly TRBD2 (5 bases). This CDR3 is built from 12 residues. CDR1 is SQVTM and CDR2 is ANQGSEA in the germline V gene. V was cut by 2 bases and J by 5 bases, with 9 bases left in between. CDR3 amino acids: CSVERGEETQYF. The CDR3 DNA sequence: TGCAGCGTTGAACGGGGAGAGGAGACCCAGTACTTC.

The chain couples TRBV5-1 to TRBJ2-1; D not certain. Trimming took off 4 bases at V and 8 bases at J, with 19 bases between the two ends. The germline gives CDR1 SGHRS, CDR2 YFSETQ. The CDR3 is 15 residues long. This chain's CDR3 is CASSTAEGIVDEQFF. DNA of the CDR3: TGCGCCAGCAGCACTGCGGAAGGTATAGTGGATGAGCAGTTCTTC.

This clone was recorded a few times. This rearrangement joins TRBV4-1 to TRBJ2-3, with D unresolved. From germline, CDR1 is MGHRA and CDR2 YSYEKL. The CDR3 is made up of 13 amino acids. Trimming pared 1 base from V and 8 bases from J, leaving 10 bases between. In nucleotides, the CDR3 is TGCGCCAGCAGCCAAGTTCCCGGTGGTACGCAGTATTTT. Residues: CASSQVPGGTQYF.

This clone was observed a handful of times. The chain couples TRBV5-1 to TRBJ2-5; 8 positions match TRBD1. This CDR3 is 16 amino acids long. Germline CDR1 reads SGHRS; CDR2 reads YFSETQ. J was trimmed by 6 bases and V by 0 bases; bases with no gene match: 10. The CDR3, as DNA: TGCGCCAGCAGCTTGGTTTCTCAGGGGGCGGGGCAGACCCAGTACTTC. Translated, it gives CASSLVSQGAGQTQYF. Full variable domain (rest looked up from reference TRBV5-1 and TRBJ2-5): KAGVTQTPRYLIKTRGQQVTLSCSPISGHRSVSWYQQTPGQGLQFLFEYFSETQRNKGNFPGRFSGRQFSNSRSEMNVSTLELGDSALYLCASSLVSQGAGQTQYFGPGTRLLVL.

J is TRBJ2-1 and V is TRBV19; 9 bases match TRBD2. The CDR3 is 16 residues long. Germline V lookup: CDR1 LNHDA, CDR2 SQIVND (reference sequence). J lost 10 bases, V lost 7 bases, and 17 bases had no gene match. The CDR3 DNA is TGTGCCAGTACCCCGAAAGGGACTAGCAGTAAAAGGGAGCAGTTCTTC. Amino acids: CASTPKGTSSKREQFF.

This rearrangement joins TRBV19 to TRBJ2-2; 9 positions agree with TRBD2. CDR3 length: 16 residues. Germline-derived CDR1 and CDR2 are LNHDA and SQIVND (reference sequence). With 7 bases clipped from V and 4 bases from J, the junction kept 10 bases outside the gene matches. CDR3 sequence reads: CASTLGGGAVTGELFF. The CDR3 DNA is TGTGCCAGTACCTTAGGCGGGGGGGCGGTCACCGGGGAGCTGTTTTTT. Full variable domain (outside the CDR3, taken from reference TRBV19 and TRBJ2-2): DGGITQSPKYLFRKEGQNVTLSCEQNLNHDAMYWYRQDPGQGLRLIYYSQIVNDFQKGDIAEGYSVSREKKESFPLTVTSAQKNPTAFYLCASTLGGGAVTGELFFGEGSRLTVL.

The chain carries TRBV6-1 and TRBJ2-3; unclear D gene. The CDR3 runs 15 residues. Germline-derived CDR1 and CDR2 are MNHNS and SASEGT. V gave up 3 bases and J gave up 1 base, with 11 bases separating them. CDR3 sequence (DNA): TGTGCCAGCAGTGACGCGGTTGTAGGCACAGATACGCAGTATTTT. Amino acids: CASSDAVVGTDTQYF.

In its sample, this clone was seen a few times. This chain joins TRBV30 and TRBJ2-1; unclear D gene. This CDR3 comprises 11 residues. V was pared by 1 base and J by 6 bases, with 4 bases between. CDR1 is GTSNPN and CDR2 is SVGIG in the germline V gene (reference sequence). The CDR3 region has the DNA TGTGCCTGGAGTGAGCTCAATGAGCAGTTCTTC. Translation: CAWSELNEQFF.

The chain couples TRBV25-1 to TRBJ1-2, with D perhaps TRBD1 (6 bases). From germline, CDR1 is MGHDK and CDR2 SYGVNS. V dropped 2 bases and J dropped 2 bases, with 12 bases sitting between them. The CDR3 spans 15 residues. The CDR3 DNA sequence: TGTGCCAGCAGTGAAATCACAGGGTCCAACTATGGCTACACCTTC. This translates into CASSEITGSNYGYTF.

This clone was counted a few times. This chain uses TRBV28 with TRBJ2-7, with TRBD1 identical over 8 bases. CDR1 and CDR2 from the germline V gene are MDHEN and SYDVKM. V shed 5 bases and J 9 bases; nucleotides not matched to a gene: 9. The CDR3 extends over 13 amino acids. Here the CDR3 reads CASSGTRTGTQYF. The CDR3 DNA sequence: TGTGCCAGCAGTGGGACCAGGACAGGGACGCAGTACTTC.

The chain employs TRBV9 and TRBJ2-3; D is unresolved. The CDR3 extends over 16 amino acids. The V and J ends lost 4 bases and 2 bases respectively, with 17 bases between them. Germline CDR1 is SGDLS and CDR2 is YYNGEE. The CDR3: CASSPSPVWYTDTQYF. The CDR3 coding sequence is TGTGCCAGCAGCCCGAGTCCTGTATGGTACACAGATACGCAGTATTTT.

The J gene is TRBJ1-4, the V gene TRBV7-8; the D gene is possibly TRBD1 (6 bases). Germline lookup yields CDR1 SGHVS and CDR2 FQNEAQ. This CDR3 is 16 amino acids long. V was cut by 8 bases and J by 5 bases, with 21 bases left in between. In DNA form, the CDR3 reads TGTGCCAGCCTAAGGGGGAGATTTACCCGAAATGAAAAACTGTTTTTT. It specifies CASLRGRFTRNEKLFF.

The rearrangement links TRBV5-6 to TRBJ2-6; no clear D. Trimming left V 5 bases short and J 0 bases short, with 9 bases between. Germline V gives CDR1 SGHDT, CDR2 YYEEEE. This CDR3 is 15 amino acids long. This chain's CDR3 is CASSFLSSGANVLTF. CDR3 nucleotides: TGTGCCAGCAGTTTTCTCAGCTCTGGGGCCAACGTCCTGACTTTC.

This clone was seen ten or more times. The rearrangement uses TRBV2 and TRBJ2-5; a weak D match, TRBD2 (7 bases). V lost 6 bases, J lost 5 bases, and 16 bases lay in between. This CDR3 is 14 amino acids long. CDR1 and CDR2 (germline): SNHLY, FYNNEI. The CDR3 nucleotides are TGTGCCAGCAGCTTACGGACAGCGGGGGAGACCCAGTACTTC. Translating gives CASSLRTAGETQYF.

V gene TRBV7-9 combines with J gene TRBJ1-5; 8 positions match TRBD1. V lost 5 bases, J lost 7 bases, and 7 bases stayed unmatched. This CDR3 region has 14 residues. The germline V gene has CDR1 SEHNR and CDR2 FQNEAQ (reference sequence). CDR3 bases: TGTGCCAGCAGCGGAGGGACAGGTATACAGCCCCAGCATTTT. Encoded protein: CASSGGTGIQPQHF.

This clone was recorded a few times. V and J are TRBV4-3 and TRBJ2-1, with 7 bases that match TRBD2. This CDR3 contains 17 residues. Germline CDR1 reads LGHNA; CDR2 reads YSLEER. The junction had 12 bases not matched to a gene; V was cut back by 1 base and J by 6 bases. The CDR3 bases are TGCGCCAGCAGCCAAGGGTATCTGCTCGGGGAGGGCAATGAGCAGTTCTTC. Its protein product is CASSQGYLLGEGNEQFF.